This T cell receptor (beta chain) was found in a study of CD4 T cells in relation to SARS-CoV-2 and coronaviruses. Study overall: ViraFEST: approximately nine-day antigen culture of PBMCs, then TCR beta CDR3 sequencing.

Here immunoSEQ multiplex PCR was the method, and the copy in TCRdb shows in-frame clones only, minus some. The data show 24,000 or so clones, 60% to 85% seen once. The unexposed donors gave CD4+ T cells in about 2010-2019, prior to COVID-19. CD4+ T cells were isolated from the cells after 10 days of culture. Cells permitting, SARS-CoV-2 S/N and four cold-coronavirus spikes were tested on unexposed-donor CD4+ T cells. Each well had two million PBMCs in about 5% human AB serum with IL-2. The CDR3 consists of 11 residues. In germline, CDR1 is DFQATT, CDR2 SNEGSKA (reference sequence). With regard to this clone: Its antigen is currently unknown.

The receptor was derived from a human donor in good health. This chain uses TRBV20-1 with TRBJ2-3, with unresolved D. The specimen was CD4+ T cells from PBMCs, cultured in vitro. CDR3 sequence (DNA): TGCAGGGGAACTAGCACAGATACGCAGTATTTT. This encodes CRGTSTDTQYF.